This T cell receptor beta chain derives from a study of blood T cell repertoires in COVID-19. TCRdb keeps only in-frame clones here, not all; method: immunoSEQ multiplex PCR. In the table there are more than 70,000 clones, roughly 90% of which are singletons. The V end lost 6 bases, the J end lost 1 base, and 18 bases lay between the germline ends. CDR1 is KGHSH, CDR2 LQKENI, per germline. The CDR3 loop spans 16 amino acids. Sequences were obtained from peripheral blood. The receptor was derived from a man between 60 and 70 years old with acute or convalescent COVID-19. V gene TRBV18 combines with J gene TRBJ1-1; D might be TRBD1 (6 bases). The CDR3 protein is CASSPRQVGANTEAFF. DNA of the CDR3: TGTGCCAGCTCTCCTAGACAGGTCGGGGCGAACACTGAAGCTTTCTTT. The whole variable domain, filled in from reference TRBV18 and TRBJ1-1, reads NAGVMQNPRHLVRRRGQEARLRCSPMKGHSHVYWYRQLPEEGLKFMVYLQKENIIDESGMPKERFSAEFPKEGPSILRIQQVVRGDSAAYFCASSPRQVGANTEAFFGQGTRLTVV.